The entry that follows covers one T cell receptor beta chain sequence. As yet, its antigen is unknown. The PCR used 60 Vbeta and 13 Jbeta primers. The table came from immunoSEQ multiplex PCR; TCRdb's copy has only in-frame clones and leaves some out. The table includes about 150,000 clones, more than 60% detected once. These data come from a study of cytomegalovirus exposure and HLA in healthy donors. This CDR3 has 15 amino acids. The V gene's germline CDR1 is MNHEY and CDR2 SVGAGI. V dropped 2 bases and J dropped 6; count of bases not matched to a gene: 5. General study points: A missense DCLRE1C variant was associated with V- and J-gene trimming of TCR beta chains in a later analysis, and an independent cohort replicated the association.

This receptor was obtained from a woman between 50 and 59 years old in good health and CMV-seropositive. Material: PBMCs. V gene TRBV6-5 combines with J gene TRBJ2-7; 12 bases are a match to TRBD1. CDR3 in DNA: TGTGCCAGCAGTTACCCGGGACAGGGGGCAATCGAGCAGTACTTC. This codes for CASSYPGQGAIEQYF.